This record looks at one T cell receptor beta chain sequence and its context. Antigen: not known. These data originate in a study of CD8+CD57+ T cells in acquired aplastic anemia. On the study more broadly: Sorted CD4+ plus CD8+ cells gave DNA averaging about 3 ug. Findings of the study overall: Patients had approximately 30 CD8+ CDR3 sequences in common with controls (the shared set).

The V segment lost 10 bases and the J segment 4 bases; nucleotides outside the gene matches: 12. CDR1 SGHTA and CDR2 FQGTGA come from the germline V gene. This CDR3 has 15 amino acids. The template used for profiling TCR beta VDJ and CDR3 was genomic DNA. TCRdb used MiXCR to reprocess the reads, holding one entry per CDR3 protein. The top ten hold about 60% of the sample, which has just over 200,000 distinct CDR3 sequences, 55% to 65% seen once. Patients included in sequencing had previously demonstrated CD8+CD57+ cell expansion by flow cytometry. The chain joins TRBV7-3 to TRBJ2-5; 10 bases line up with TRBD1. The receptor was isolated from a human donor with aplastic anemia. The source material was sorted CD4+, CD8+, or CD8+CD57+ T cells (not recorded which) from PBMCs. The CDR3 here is CANPPLDRGLETQYF. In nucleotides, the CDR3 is TGTGCCAACCCCCCTTTAGACAGGGGGCTAGAGACCCAGTACTTC.